This T cell receptor (beta chain) was captured by sequencing in a study of shared clonotypes between healthy human individuals. Background on the study: The people who gave samples were a couple of women and a few men aged 18 to 49. The study's findings and limits: Measured sharing among donors was expected to vary with sequencing depth.

CDR1 MNHNY and CDR2 SVGAGI come from the germline V gene (reference sequence). V lost 8 bases to trimming and J lost 0 bases, with 14 bases between them. The CDR3 runs 14 residues. CD4+ cells underwent separation, giving CD45RA+ naive and CD45RA-negative memory subsets. The repertoire was sequenced with immunoSEQ multiplex PCR; TCRdb's copy has only in-frame clones and lacks some. The sample lists 1.6 million or so clones; over 95% were seen once. This clone was recorded once. Antigen: not known. The clonotype originates from a man aged 30 to 39 in good health. The sample consisted of naive CD4+ T cells sorted from blood. The subset was: CD45RA+ positively selected. This chain connects TRBV6-6 to TRBJ2-7; D is perhaps TRBD1 (6 bases). CDR3 sequence (DNA): TGTGCCAGCCGAAGACAGGACCTCTCCTACGAGCAGTACTTC. Translating gives CASRRQDLSYEQYF.